The 27 T cell receptor beta chains below come from one sample, sequenced in a study of blood T cell repertoires in COVID-19. The protocol was immunoSEQ multiplex PCR, while the TCRdb copy is restricted to in-frame clones and leaves out a portion. Altogether around 110,000 clones are present, around three quarters being singletons, with the ten largest covering 15% to 20%. The specimen sequenced was peripheral blood. The source is a man aged 55 to 69 with active or convalescent COVID-19.

The chain couples TRBV18 to TRBJ2-7, with 9 bases matching TRBD1. From germline, CDR1 is KGHSH and CDR2 LQKENI. The ends lost 4 bases at V and 6 bases at J; junction bases unmatched: 13. The length of the CDR3 is 16 residues. CDR3 amino acids: CASSLGGTGFLAEQYF. The CDR3 DNA reads as TGTGCCAGCTCACTCGGAGGGACAGGGTTTTTGGCCGAGCAGTACTTC.

The chain couples TRBV24-1 to TRBJ2-3; 7 positions match TRBD2. V dropped 9 bases and J dropped 4; count of bases not matched to a gene: 0. The CDR3 is made up of 11 amino acids. CDR1 and CDR2 from the germline V gene are KGHDR and SFDVKD. In DNA form, the CDR3 reads TGTGCCACCCGGGGGGCAGATACGCAGTATTTT. Its translation is CATRGADTQYF.

Turning to this clone: A junction end diverges from the germline sequence, so it may reflect a read error. This chain joins TRBV6-6 and TRBJ2-7, with 9 bases identical to TRBD1. Per the germline V gene, CDR1 is MNHNY and CDR2 is SVGAGI (reference sequence). The CDR3 covers 14 residues. CDR3 nucleotides: TGTGCCAGCAGGCCTCAGGACAGGGGCATCTTAGGGAACTTC. Amino acids: CASRPQDRGILGNF.

The chain joins TRBV4-3 to TRBJ2-3; 7 nucleotides match TRBD2. Per the germline V gene, CDR1 is LGHNA and CDR2 is YSLEER. The trim removed 4 bases at V and 3 bases at J, leaving 10 bases unmatched. The CDR3 extends over 16 amino acids. The CDR3 is CASSPGGGANTDTQYF. CDR3 sequence (DNA): TGCGCCAGCAGCCCTGGGGGAGGGGCGAATACAGATACGCAGTATTTT.

CDR3 amino acids: CASSRRAPDTGELFF. DNA of the CDR3: TGTGCCAGCAGCCGGAGGGCCCCCGACACCGGGGAGCTGTTTTTT. V is TRBV5-4 and J is TRBJ2-2, with a tentative D call TRBD2 (6 bases). The CDR3 contains 15 residues. Trimming removed 4 bases at V and 3 bases at J, with 13 bases between. Germline V gene sequence: CDR1 SGHNT, CDR2 YYREEE (reference sequence).

This clone was observed a handful of times. V is TRBV11-2 and J is TRBJ2-1; 8 nucleotides align to TRBD1. The germline gives CDR1 SGHAT, CDR2 FQNNGV. The V segment lost 5 bases and the J segment 0 bases; nucleotides outside the gene matches: 6. The CDR3 covers 16 residues. The CDR3 coding sequence is TGTGCCAGCAGCGGCAGGGGGCAGAGCTCCTACAATGAGCAGTTCTTC. Its translation: CASSGRGQSSYNEQFF.

The rearrangement joins TRBV12-3 or TRBV12-4 to TRBJ2-1; a possible D gene is TRBD2 (6 bases). The CDR3 is 13 residues long. The V end was cut by 7 bases, the J end by 8 bases, with 15 bases between. Here the CDR3 reads CASTLEGGDEQFF. As DNA, the CDR3 is TGTGCCAGCACCTTGGAAGGAGGGGATGAGCAGTTCTTC.

The chain combines TRBV5-6 with TRBJ2-7, with 8 nucleotides matching TRBD1. CDR1 SGHDT and CDR2 YYEEEE come from the germline V gene. Germline trimming cut 0 bases from V and 4 bases from J; bases unmatched to any gene: 6. CDR3 length: 15 residues. CDR3 sequence: CASSLGQGRPYEQYF. CDR3 nucleotide sequence: TGTGCCAGCAGCTTGGGACAGGGGAGGCCTTACGAGCAGTACTTC.

The rearrangement uses TRBV24-1 and TRBJ1-2; perhaps TRBD1 as D (5 bases). V was shortened by 4 bases and J by 4 bases, with 12 bases between the two germline ends. The CDR3 contains 14 residues. Germline lookup yields CDR1 KGHDR and CDR2 SFDVKD. The DNA of the CDR3 is TGTGCCACCAGTGACCAGGACATAATCTATGGCTACACCTTC. Translating it yields CATSDQDIIYGYTF.

This clone showed up just once. As DNA, the CDR3 is TGTGCCAGCAGCTCTCTTAAGGGGACTAGCGGGAGGGCGGATACGCAGTATTTT. It specifies CASSSLKGTSGRADTQYF. The chain carries TRBV5-6 and TRBJ2-3; 16 bases are shared with TRBD2. Germline CDR1 and CDR2: SGHDT and YYEEEE. J lost 6 bases, V lost 3 bases, and 10 bases had no gene match. This CDR3 region has 18 residues.

V gene TRBV30 combines with J gene TRBJ2-3, with TRBD1 matching 9 bases. CDR3 length: 12 amino acids. V lost 4 bases, J lost 14 bases, and 10 bases stayed unmatched. Germline CDR1 reads GTSNPN; CDR2 reads SVGIG (reference sequence). The CDR3 reads CAWTPGGDRAYF. The CDR3, as DNA: TGTGCCTGGACTCCTGGGGGGGACAGGGCGTATTTT.

This clone was seen more than once but under ten times. The chain carries TRBV24-1 and TRBJ2-1; 9 bases align to TRBD2. The J segment lost 7 bases and the V segment lost 2 bases, leaving 8 bases of the junction unmatched. The length of the CDR3 is 16 residues. Germline loops: CDR1 KGHDR, CDR2 SFDVKD. The CDR3 protein is CATSDSGGRASNEQFF. The DNA for the CDR3 is TGTGCCACCAGTGATTCGGGCGGGAGGGCCAGTAATGAGCAGTTCTTC.

V gene TRBV28 combines with J gene TRBJ2-3; TRBD2 might be the D (6 bases). This CDR3 comprises 12 residues. Germline CDR1 MDHEN, CDR2 SYDVKM. The V gene lost 1 base and the J gene lost 9 bases, with 8 bases spanning the gap. The CDR3 sequence is CASSLSAGTQYF. Written as DNA, the CDR3 is TGTGCCAGCAGTTTATCGGCGGGGACGCAGTATTTT.

V and J are TRBV10-3 and TRBJ2-3; D gene ambiguous. With 6 bases removed from V and 0 bases from J, the gap between germline ends came to 10 bases. The CDR3 has 14 residues. Germline V gene lookup returns CDR1 ENHRY and CDR2 SYGVKD. The CDR3 coding sequence is TGTGCCATCAGGAGACAAGGAAGCACAGATACGCAGTATTTT. As protein: CAIRRQGSTDTQYF.

This clone has only one observation. This chain joins TRBV24-1 and TRBJ1-5; the match to TRBD1 covers 7 bases. Germline V gene sequence: CDR1 KGHDR, CDR2 SFDVKD. CDR3 length: 14 residues. The ends lost 5 bases at V and 5 bases at J; junction bases unmatched: 5. In DNA, the CDR3 is TGTGCCACCAGTGGGCGGGACAGCTATCAGCCCCAGCATTTT. The encoded protein is CATSGRDSYQPQHF.

The chain couples TRBV7-3 to TRBJ2-2, with TRBD1 as a possible D gene (6 bases). V shed 2 bases and J shed 7 bases, with 14 bases lying between them. The CDR3 spans 15 residues. In germline, CDR1 is SGHTA, CDR2 FQGTGA. CDR3 sequence: CASSLLPGAGGELFF. Here the CDR3 DNA reads TGTGCCAGCAGCTTATTGCCAGGGGCGGGCGGGGAGCTGTTTTTT.

This chain joins TRBV11-3 and TRBJ2-7; D is perhaps TRBD1 (6 bases). With 6 bases removed from V and 3 bases from J, the gap between germline ends came to 15 bases. CDR1 is SGHNT, CDR2 YENEEA, per germline. CDR3 length: 14 residues. DNA of the CDR3: TGTGCCAGCAGGTGGGCAGGGGCTATCTACGAGCAGTACTTC. Translated: CASRWAGAIYEQYF.

The rearrangement links TRBV7-8 to TRBJ2-7; 16 nucleotides align to TRBD2. Per the germline V gene, CDR1 is SGHVS and CDR2 is FQNEAQ. The V gene end was trimmed by 3 bases and the J gene end by 4 bases; junction bases not matched to a gene: 9. The CDR3 is 18 residues long. The CDR3 here is CASSFGTSGREFLYEQYF. CDR3 bases: TGTGCCAGCAGCTTCGGGACTAGCGGGAGGGAATTTCTTTACGAGCAGTACTTC.

The chain links TRBV27 to TRBJ2-7, with 8 bases matching TRBD2. The CDR3 runs 16 residues. Germline assignment: CDR1 MNHEY and CDR2 SMNVEV (reference sequence). V lost 2 bases and J lost 6; bases outside the gene matches: 12. The DNA of the CDR3 is TGTGCCAGCAGTTTAGTCCCGTCAGCGGGAGTTCTCGAGCAGTACTTC. Translating gives CASSLVPSAGVLEQYF.

This clone has only one observation. This chain uses TRBV7-9 with TRBJ2-5, with 7 bases that match TRBD1. The CDR3 runs to 16 residues. V dropped 2 bases and J dropped 2; count of bases not matched to a gene: 8. Germline loops: CDR1 SEHNR, CDR2 FQNEAQ (reference sequence). Here the CDR3 reads CASSLPGPRGQETQYF. For the CDR3, the DNA is TGTGCCAGCAGCTTACCGGGACCCAGGGGGCAAGAGACCCAGTACTTC.

This clone has only one observation. The chain joins TRBV19 to TRBJ1-2; the D is unclear. The CDR3 is made up of 14 amino acids. V lost 7 bases and J 0 bases, leaving 12 bases between the germline ends. Per germline, CDR1 LNHDA and CDR2 SQIVND (reference sequence). Here the CDR3 DNA reads TGTGCCAGTACCGCAGGCGGGTCTAACTATGGCTACACCTTC. Amino acids: CASTAGGSNYGYTF.

V is TRBV19 and J is TRBJ2-5, with TRBD1 matching 9 bases. The V gene's germline CDR1 is LNHDA and CDR2 SQIVND (reference sequence). J was trimmed by 0 bases and V by 8 bases; bases with no gene match: 4. CDR3 length equals 14 residues. As DNA, the CDR3 is TGTGCCAGTTCTGGACAGGGGTACCAAGAGACCCAGTACTTC. Residues: CASSGQGYQETQYF.

This chain joins TRBV7-9 and TRBJ1-5, with D tentatively TRBD1 (5 bases). This CDR3 is 13 amino acids long. V lost 1 base and J lost 6, with 7 bases in between. Germline CDR1 and CDR2: SEHNR and FQNEAQ (reference sequence). Here the CDR3 DNA reads TGTGCCAGCAGCTTAGGGGGGGGTCAGCCCCAGCATTTT. Its protein product is CASSLGGGQPQHF.

The chain carries TRBV29-1 and TRBJ2-7; no reliable D call. The CDR3 runs to 12 residues. Germline V gene lookup returns CDR1 SQVTM and CDR2 ANQGSEA. V lost 6 bases and J 2 bases, leaving 11 bases between the germline ends. The CDR3 DNA follows: TGCAGCGTAAGATCTACCCCCTACGAGCAGTACTTC. This translates into CSVRSTPYEQYF.

The rearrangement uses TRBV10-3 and TRBJ2-1, with 11 nucleotides matching TRBD2. Germline V gene sequence: CDR1 ENHRY, CDR2 SYGVKD. CDR3 length: 14 amino acids. J lost 6 bases, V lost 8 bases, and 6 bases had no gene match. DNA of the CDR3: TGTGCCATCCGACTAGCGGGAATAGGCAATGAGCAGTTCTTC. Translated, it gives CAIRLAGIGNEQFF.

This clone is a singleton in its sample. This chain links TRBV7-3 with TRBJ2-1, with 7 nucleotides matching TRBD2. V lost 5 bases, J lost 0 bases, and 7 bases stayed unmatched. In germline, CDR1 is SGHTA, CDR2 FQGTGA. The CDR3 is 16 residues long. The CDR3 coding sequence is TGTGCCAGCAGCAAAAGGCGGGAGAACTCCTACAATGAGCAGTTCTTC. It is translated as CASSKRRENSYNEQFF.

This rearrangement joins TRBV4-3 to TRBJ1-5, with TRBD1 as a possible D gene (5 bases). This CDR3 spans 13 amino acids. The V gene lost 3 bases and the J gene lost 8 bases, with 11 bases spanning the gap. The germline CDR1 and CDR2 sequences are LGHNA and YSLEER. The chain's CDR3 is CASSQGLLEPQHF. The CDR3 coding sequence is TGCGCCAGCAGCCAGGGGCTGCTGGAGCCCCAGCATTTT.